The clone carrying this T cell receptor (beta chain) has just one count. Its antigen is not identified. Separate from the roughly 730-subject first cohort, the approximately 130-subject validation cohort was the one that the donors belonged to. This entry is derived from a study of cytomegalovirus exposure and HLA in healthy donors. At the level of the study: The 90 to 150 validation repertoires were produced on the same platform as the 550 to 750 repertoires of the first cohort. This was reported in a later analysis.

CDR1 is SGHRS, CDR2 YFSETQ, per germline. The CDR3 extends over 14 amino acids. With 4 bases removed from V and 1 base from J, the gap between germline ends came to 11 bases. Profiled with immunoSEQ multiplex PCR; TCRdb holds only in-frame clones, not every one. The sample includes over 110,000 clones, around 84% of them seen just once. Study-wide points: The study designated 150 to 200 TCR beta chains cytomegalovirus-associated. Published work reported that the classifier diagnosed cytomegalovirus status with high specificity and sensitivity.

The chain links TRBV5-1 to TRBJ1-1, with D possibly matching TRBD1 (5 bases). This TCR was recovered from a man in his late teens or twenties in good health and CMV-seropositive. Material for sequencing was PBMCs. The CDR3 sequence is CASSIDSRNTEAFF. CDR3 bases: TGCGCCAGCAGCATCGACAGCCGGAACACTGAAGCTTTCTTT.